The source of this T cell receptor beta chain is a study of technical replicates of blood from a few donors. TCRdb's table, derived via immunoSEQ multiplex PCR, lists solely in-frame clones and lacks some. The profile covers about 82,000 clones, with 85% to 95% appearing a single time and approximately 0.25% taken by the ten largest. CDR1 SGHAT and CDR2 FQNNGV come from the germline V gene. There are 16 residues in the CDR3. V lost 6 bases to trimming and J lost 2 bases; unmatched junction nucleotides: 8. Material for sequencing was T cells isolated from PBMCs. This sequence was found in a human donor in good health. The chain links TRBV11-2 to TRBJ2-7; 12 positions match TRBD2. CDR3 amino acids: CASSSTGLAGAYEQYF. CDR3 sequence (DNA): TGTGCCAGCAGTTCAACGGGACTAGCGGGCGCCTACGAGCAGTACTTC.